This TCR beta chain was identified in a study of T cell responses to AZD1222 COVID-19 vaccine. This clone was found a few times. The antigen is unknown. This CDR3 has 15 residues. Overall study findings and caveats: CD4 TCRs covered the whole spike, strongest at regions 160-218 and 743-854. Clonal diversity was possibly underestimated, and white British individuals and females predominated among donors. The peak T cell response came first, and repertoires were sampled only after it. Elevations in Spike-specific TCR breadth and depth followed administration of two AZD1222 doses.

Sequencing was performed with immunoSEQ multiplex PCR; in TCRdb, only in-frame clones are kept and a portion is missing. The sample records about 100,000 clones, 87% being singletons. The rearrangement uses TRBV21-1 and TRBJ2-5; TRBD1, the D gene given by the table, was not confirmed from the DNA. TRBV21-1 is a listed pseudogene. Sequencing was performed on peripheral blood, taken on day 0 of AZD1222 vaccination. This receptor was taken from an adult in good health. In DNA, the CDR3 is TGTGCCAGCAGCGGACCGACAGGGCGGCAAGAGACCCAGTACTTC. It translates to CASSGPTGRQETQYF.